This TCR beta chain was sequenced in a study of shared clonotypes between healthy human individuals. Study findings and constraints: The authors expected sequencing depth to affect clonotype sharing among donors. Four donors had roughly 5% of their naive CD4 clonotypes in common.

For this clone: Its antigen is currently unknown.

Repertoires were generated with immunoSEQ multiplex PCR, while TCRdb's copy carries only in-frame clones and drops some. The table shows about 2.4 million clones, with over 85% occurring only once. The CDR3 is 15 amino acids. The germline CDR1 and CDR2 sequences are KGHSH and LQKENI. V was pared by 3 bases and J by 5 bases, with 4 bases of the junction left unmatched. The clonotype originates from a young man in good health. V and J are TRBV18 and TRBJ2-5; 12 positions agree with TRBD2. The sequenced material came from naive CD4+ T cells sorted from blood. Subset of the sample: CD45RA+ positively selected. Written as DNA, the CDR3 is TGTGCCAGCTCACCGCTAGCGGGAGGGCACGAGACCCAGTACTTC. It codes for CASSPLAGGHETQYF.